A selection of T cell receptor beta chains follows, all from one sample in a study of cytomegalovirus exposure and HLA in healthy donors. Repertoires were generated with immunoSEQ multiplex PCR, while TCRdb's copy carries only in-frame clones and drops some. The sample shows some 180,000 clones, roughly three quarters of them seen only once. The sequenced sample consisted of PBMCs. The receptors stem from a woman aged 25 to 45 in good health and CMV-seropositive. Each CDR3 is given with its conserved first and last residue. D genes are given only for firm matches. Clone size is stated in some rows and not others, as once, few, many or a class when expanded.

TRBJ2-1	-	-	TRBV5-1	TGCGCCAGCAGCTTGGCGGCGGCGGGCTCCTACAATGAGCAGTTCTTC	CASSLAAAGSYNEQFF
TRBJ2-4	-	-	TRBV28	TGTGCCAGCAGTTTGAGCATAAACATTCAGTACTTC	CASSLSINIQYF
TRBJ1-3	-	TRBD1	TRBV7-2	TGTGCCAGCAGCCCAGGGGGCCGAGGAAACACCATATATTTT	CASSPGGRGNTIYF
TRBJ2-1	once	-	TRBV7-9	TGTGCCAGCAGCTTCCTGCAGATCGGGGGGCCTCGGAATGAGCAGTTCTTC	CASSFLQIGGPRNEQFF
TRBJ2-7	-	TRBD1	TRBV11-3	TGTGCCAGCAGTCTACAGGGGGAGCCTCGCTACGAGCAGTACTTC	CASSLQGEPRYEQYF
TRBJ1-2	-	-	TRBV28	TGTGCCAGCAGTCGACCCGGGTGGGAGGGGTTCTATGGCTACACCTTC	CASSRPGWEGFYGYTF
TRBJ2-1	-	TRBD2	TRBV4-1	TGCGCCAGCAGCCAAGATCAGGGACTAGAGGGCGGTGAGCAGTTCTTC	CASSQDQGLEGGEQFF
TRBJ2-7	-	TRBD2	TRBV28	TGTGTCAGCAGTTTGGAGCGGGGGTACTCCTACGAGCAGTACTTC	CVSSLERGYSYEQYF
TRBJ1-4	-	-	TRBV28	TGTGCCAGCAGTTTTCCTACTGAAAAACTGTTTTTT	CASSFPTEKLFF
TRBJ1-5	-	TRBD1	TRBV28	TGTGCCAGCGCCGGGACAGGGGGTTTTCAGCCCCAGCATTTT	CASAGTGGFQPQHF
TRBJ2-1	-	TRBD1	TRBV11-3	TGTGCCAGCAGCTTAAGACAGGGGGCGGGTGAGCAGTTCTTC	CASSLRQGAGEQFF
TRBJ2-7	once	TRBD2	TRBV11-2	TGTGCCAGCAGCTTATTCTCCGGGACTAGCGGGTCCTACGAGCAGTACTTC	CASSLFSGTSGSYEQYF
TRBJ1-6	-	TRBD1	TRBV9	TGTGCCAGCAGCTCCCGGACAGGGGGCGCATCTGTGCCCCTCCACTTT	CASSSRTGGASVPLHF
TRBJ2-7	-	TRBD1	TRBV7-9	TGTGCCAGCAGCTCGGCGGACAGGGGGTTAACCTACGAGCAGTACTTC	CASSSADRGLTYEQYF
TRBJ2-7	-	-	TRBV2	TGTGCCAGCAGTGAGGGCGGGACCTCCTACGAGCAGTACTTC	CASSEGGTSYEQYF
TRBJ2-7	-	TRBD2	TRBV11-1	TGTGCCAGCAGCTTGGGGACTAGCGCGGGCTACGAGCAGTACTTC	CASSLGTSAGYEQYF
TRBJ1-2	few	TRBD1	TRBV27	TGTGCCAGCAGTTCGAGACAGGGGGCGGGCTATGGCTACACCTTC	CASSSRQGAGYGYTF
TRBJ2-7	few	TRBD1	TRBV19	TGTGCCAGTAGTATGGGGACAGGGGATGCCTACGAGCAGTACTTC	CASSMGTGDAYEQYF
TRBJ2-3	-	-	TRBV7-9	TGTGCCAGCAGCCCCCAGTCAGGTAGAGATACGCAGTATTTT	CASSPQSGRDTQYF
TRBJ1-2	-	-	TRBV5-1	TGCGCCAGCAGCTTGGGGGGGCCCAACTATGGCTACACCTTC	CASSLGGPNYGYTF
TRBJ1-2	-	-	TRBV7-9	TGTGCCAGCAGCTCCTCGGGGGGAAACTATGGCTACACCTTC	CASSSSGGNYGYTF